This T cell receptor (beta chain) was found in a study of cytomegalovirus exposure and HLA in healthy donors. PCR used 60 Vbeta primers and 13 Jbeta primers. The assay was immunoSEQ multiplex PCR, and TCRdb's table has in-frame clones only and misses some. The sample records more than 95,000 clones, roughly 80% being singletons. General study findings and limits: Presence/absence analyses rested on an assumption that sequencing depth was roughly uniform across donors. Rare TCR sequences dominated, though some public TCRs recurred in many donors. The only immune exposure information that was available was CMV serostatus.

This clone showed up just once. Its antigen is unidentified. The sequence derives from a man younger than 45 in good health and CMV-seropositive. Sequenced: PBMCs.

This CDR3 is CASSLRGSTEAFF. In DNA form, the CDR3 reads TGTGCCAGCAGTCTCAGGGGCAGCACTGAAGCTTTCTTT. This chain joins TRBV6-1 and TRBJ1-1; a possible D gene is TRBD1 (6 bases). V was shortened by 5 bases and J by 4 bases, with 11 bases between the two germline ends. From germline, CDR1 is MNHNS and CDR2 SASEGT. The CDR3 spans 13 residues.